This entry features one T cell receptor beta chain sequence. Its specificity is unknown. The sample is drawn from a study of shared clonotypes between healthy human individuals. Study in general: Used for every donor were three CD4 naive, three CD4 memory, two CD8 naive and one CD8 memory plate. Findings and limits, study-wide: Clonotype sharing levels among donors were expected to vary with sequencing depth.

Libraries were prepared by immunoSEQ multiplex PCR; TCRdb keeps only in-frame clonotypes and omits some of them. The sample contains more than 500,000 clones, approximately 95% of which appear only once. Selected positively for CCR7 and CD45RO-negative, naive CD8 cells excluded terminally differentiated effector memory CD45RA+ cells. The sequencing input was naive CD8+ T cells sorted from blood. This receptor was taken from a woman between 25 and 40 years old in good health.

The CDR3 is CASSLAGLWGSPLNTEAFF. The CDR3 DNA reads TGTGCCAGCAGCTTAGCTGGTTTATGGGGGTCCCCTTTGAACACTGAAGCTTTCTTT. The chain carries TRBV7-2 and TRBJ1-1; perhaps TRBD1 as D (5 bases). Deletions cut 0 bases from V and 0 bases from J, with 20 bases between. There are 19 residues in the CDR3. CDR1 is SGHTA, CDR2 FQGNSA, per germline.